Below are 17 T cell receptor beta chains sequenced from a single sample in a study of CD8+CD57+ T cells in acquired aplastic anemia. TCR beta VDJ and CDR3 profiling used genomic DNA as template. TCRdb reprocessed the reads with MiXCR, giving one entry per CDR3 protein. The sample has under 200,000 distinct CDR3 sequences; under 70% are singletons. The sample was sorted CD4+, CD8+, or CD8+CD57+ T cells (not recorded which) from PBMCs. All receptors derive from a human donor with severe aplastic anemia or a healthy control (not recorded which).

This chain connects TRBV5-6 to TRBJ1-6; 8 nucleotides match TRBD1. Germline CDR1 is SGHDT and CDR2 is YYEEEE. Germline trimming cut 4 bases from V and 9 bases from J; bases unmatched to any gene: 6. This CDR3 region has 14 residues. The CDR3 DNA sequence: TGTGCCAGCAGCGAGACAGGGGTACGTTCACCCCTCCACTTT. This encodes CASSETGVRSPLHF.

Points on this clonotype: The junction departs from the called germline gene at one end, perhaps through a read error. The V and J genes are TRBV7-9 and TRBJ2-1; D is ambiguous. Germline V gene data show CDR1 as SEHNR and CDR2 as FQNEAQ (reference sequence). The CDR3 covers 12 residues. This CDR3 is CASSPHGNEQFF. CDR3 in DNA: TGCGCCAGCAGCCCCCATGGTAATGAGCAGTTCTTC.

This clonotype has just a few counts. The genes are TRBV20-1 and TRBJ2-7; the D is unclear. V lost 6 bases to trimming and J lost 3 bases, with 12 bases between them. The length of the CDR3 is 12 residues. Germline V gene data show CDR1 as DFQATT and CDR2 as SNEGSKA (reference sequence). CDR3 coding DNA: TGCAGTGCCCGGGCTACGGTCTACGAGCAGTACTTC. Residues: CSARATVYEQYF.

This rearrangement joins TRBV10-3 to TRBJ2-2; weak D call: TRBD1 (7 bases). CDR3 length equals 15 residues. Trimming left V 4 bases short and J 2 bases short, with 11 bases between. Germline V CDR1 and CDR2: ENHRY, SYGVKD. The CDR3 protein is CAISGGDRNTGELFF. CDR3 nucleotides: TGTGCCATCAGTGGGGGGGACAGAAACACCGGGGAGCTGTTTTTT.

V gene TRBV6-1 combines with J gene TRBJ2-7, with TRBD2 identical over 9 bases. Trimming took 1 base from V and 5 from J; bases not matched to a gene: 6. In germline, CDR1 is MNHNS, CDR2 SASEGT. This CDR3 region has 15 residues. CDR3 amino acids: CASSEESSGSNEQYF. The CDR3 DNA sequence: TGTGCCAGCAGTGAAGAAAGTAGCGGGAGCAACGAGCAGTACTTC.

This clonotype was seen repeatedly, ten times or more. This CDR3 reads CSVEADRGRTETQYF. The DNA of the CDR3 is TGCAGCGTTGAGGCCGACAGGGGGCGCACAGAGACCCAGTACTTC. The rearrangement links TRBV29-1 to TRBJ2-5; TRBD1 matches at 10 bases. V shed 3 bases and J 4 bases; nucleotides not matched to a gene: 8. CDR3 size: 15 residues. In germline, CDR1 is SQVTM, CDR2 ANQGSEA.

The chain has TRBV7-8 and TRBJ1-6; no firm D call. Germline lookup yields CDR1 SGHVS and CDR2 FQNEAQ. Trimming took 5 bases from V and 7 from J, leaving 12 bases between them. The CDR3 covers 14 residues. The CDR3 DNA reads as TGTGCCAGCAGCGAAAGCCCGCAGAATTCACCCCTCCACTTT. As protein: CASSESPQNSPLHF.

V and J are TRBV4-1 and TRBJ2-7; D is perhaps TRBD1 or TRBD2 (5 bases each). The CDR3 is 14 residues long. CDR1 is MGHRA, CDR2 YSYEKL, per germline. V lost 3 bases and J 3 bases, leaving 12 bases between the germline ends. Written as DNA, the CDR3 is TGCGCCAGCAGCCATCTCGGGGCTAACTACGAGCAGTACTTC. Its protein product is CASSHLGANYEQYF.

The gene calls are TRBV9 and TRBJ2-2; TRBD1 agrees at 9 bases. Losses at the gene ends were 4 bases for V and 5 bases for J; bases not matched to a gene: 15. CDR3 size: 18 residues. Per the germline V gene, CDR1 is SGDLS and CDR2 is YYNGEE. The CDR3 protein is CASSPPPGQGRRTGELFF. The CDR3 DNA reads TGTGCCAGCAGCCCTCCTCCGGGACAGGGCCGAAGGACCGGGGAGCTGTTTTTT.

The rearrangement joins TRBV7-8 to TRBJ1-3; D is ambiguous. Trimming left V 0 bases short and J 2 bases short, with 11 bases between. This CDR3 spans 16 amino acids. Germline V gene sequence: CDR1 SGHVS, CDR2 FQNEAQ. CDR3 sequence: CASSLARQAAGNTIYF. The CDR3 bases are TGTGCCAGCAGCTTAGCCCGGCAGGCAGCTGGAAACACCATATATTTT.

This clonotype came up many times. V gene TRBV2 combines with J gene TRBJ2-1, with 9 positions matching TRBD1. With V trimmed by 6 bases and J by 5 bases, 2 bases remained unmatched. This CDR3 spans 13 amino acids. The germline V gene has CDR1 SNHLY and CDR2 FYNNEI. The CDR3 loop reads CASSGQGNNEQFF. Here the CDR3 DNA reads TGTGCCAGCAGCGGACAGGGGAACAATGAGCAGTTCTTC.

There are a few counts of this clonotype. The chain joins TRBV12-3 or TRBV12-4 to TRBJ2-7, with 7 bases that match TRBD1. The CDR3 spans 13 residues. The junction had 2 bases not matched to a gene; V was cut back by 1 base and J by 5 bases. The CDR3, as DNA: TGTGCCAGCAGTTTAGACAGGGGAGACGAGCAGTACTTC. Encoded protein: CASSLDRGDEQYF.

This clonotype was seen only once. One end of the junction is discordant with germline, which a read error may explain. CDR3 nucleotide sequence: TGCAGCGTTTCCGGGACCTCCTACGAGCACTACTTC. Translating gives CSVSGTSYEHYF. The V and J genes are TRBV29-1 and TRBJ2-7; D is perhaps TRBD1 or TRBD2 (5 bases each). Germline CDR1 reads SQVTM; CDR2 reads ANQGSEA. This CDR3 has 12 residues.

The rearrangement joins TRBV7-9 to TRBJ2-2; 11 positions match TRBD1. The CDR3 is 14 amino acids. Germline CDR1 is SEHNR and CDR2 is FQNEAQ (reference sequence). Unmatched junction bases numbered 2, after V lost 7 bases and J lost 4 bases. The CDR3 nucleotides are TGTGCCAGCACGGGACAGGGGGGCACCGGGGAGCTGTTTTTT. Translating gives CASTGQGGTGELFF. Full variable domain (outside the CDR3, taken from reference TRBV7-9 and TRBJ2-2): DTGVSQNPRHKITKRGQNVTFRCDPISEHNRLYWYRQTLGQGPEFLTYFQNEAQLEKSRLLSDRFSAERPKGSFSTLEIQRTEQGDSAMYLCASTGQGGTGELFFGEGSRLTVL.

The chain couples TRBV7-8 to TRBJ1-2; TRBD1 matches 7 bases. J was trimmed by 6 bases and V by 5 bases; bases with no gene match: 9. Per germline, CDR1 SGHVS and CDR2 FQNEAQ. CDR3 length: 14 amino acids. CDR3 DNA: TGTGCCAGCAGCGAGACAGGGAAGAGGGATGGCTACACCTTC. Amino acid sequence: CASSETGKRDGYTF.

At least ten counts were recorded for this clonotype. The chain couples TRBV7-3 to TRBJ2-7, with 7 positions matching TRBD1. V lost 0 bases, J lost 0 bases, and 8 bases stayed unmatched. The CDR3 covers 17 residues. Per the germline V gene, CDR1 is SGHTA and CDR2 is FQGTGA. CDR3 sequence reads: CASSLTRAGDSSYEQYF. The CDR3 DNA reads TGTGCCAGCAGCTTAACGAGGGCAGGGGACAGCTCCTACGAGCAGTACTTC.

The chain has TRBV3-1 and TRBJ2-5, with 9 positions matching TRBD2. The CDR3 contains 14 residues. J was trimmed by 4 bases and V by 3 bases; bases with no gene match: 3. Germline V lookup: CDR1 LGHDT, CDR2 YNNKEL (reference sequence). CDR3 in amino acids: CASSHPSGVETQYF. The CDR3, as DNA: TGTGCCAGCAGCCATCCTAGCGGGGTAGAGACCCAGTACTTC.